Shown below are 11 T cell receptor beta chains from a single sample sequenced in a study of T cells in Graves' hyperthyroidism and ophthalmopathy. The investigators amplified TCR beta CDR3 regions from RNA transcripts. The HTBI primer set served for first-round RT-PCR of the TCR CDR3. Each CDR3 protein gets one entry after TCRdb re-called the multiplex PCR reads with MiXCR. The sample comprises 500,000 to 750,000 distinct CDR3 sequences, over 12% of which are singletons, and roughly 7.7% rests with the top ten. Sequencing used blood. Receptors originate from a woman between 18 and 30 years old with Graves' ophthalmopathy.

This clonotype was counted at least ten times. The chain has TRBV7-9 and TRBJ2-7; 7 bases fit TRBD2. The germline V gene encodes CDR1 SEHNR and CDR2 FQNEAQ (reference sequence). After removal of 6 bases from V and 5 bases from J, the junction contained 10 bases not matched to a gene. This CDR3 region has 14 residues. CDR3 coding DNA: TGTGCCAGCAGTCGTTCTACGGGACTACACGAGCAGTACTTC. Protein sequence: CASSRSTGLHEQYF.

There are many counts of this clonotype. The rearrangement uses TRBV7-9 and TRBJ1-1; TRBD1 might be the D (6 bases). The V end lost 5 bases, the J end lost 0 bases, and 13 bases lay between the germline ends. The germline V gene encodes CDR1 SEHNR and CDR2 FQNEAQ (reference sequence). The CDR3 runs to 15 residues. CDR3 sequence reads: CASSRKGQMNTEAFF. The CDR3 region has the DNA TGTGCCAGCAGCCGAAAGGGACAAATGAACACTGAAGCTTTCTTT.

This clonotype has a count of ten or more. This rearrangement joins TRBV12-3 or TRBV12-4 to TRBJ2-1; 9 nucleotides agree with TRBD2. This CDR3 region has 16 residues. The trim removed 5 bases at V and 6 bases at J, leaving 11 bases unmatched. CDR3 region: CASSQRGTSKSNEQFF. In nucleotides, the CDR3 is TGTGCCAGCAGTCAACGGGGGACTAGCAAGAGCAATGAGCAGTTCTTC.

The gene calls are TRBV24-1 and TRBJ1-1, with a tentative D call TRBD1 (6 bases). CDR1 KGHDR and CDR2 SFDVKD come from the germline V gene. V lost 7 bases and J lost 1, with 9 bases in between. This CDR3 is 13 amino acids long. The CDR3 DNA follows: TGTGCCACCAGAGAGGGGGGGAACACTGAAGCTTTCTTT. This translates into CATREGGNTEAFF.

This clonotype has a count of ten or more. V and J are TRBV20-1 and TRBJ1-2; 7 positions match TRBD1. V was pared by 4 bases and J by 3 bases, with 8 bases of the junction left unmatched. The CDR3 runs 14 residues. The germline V gene encodes CDR1 DFQATT and CDR2 SNEGSKA (reference sequence). The CDR3 protein is CSANQQGKDYGYTF. In DNA, the CDR3 is TGCAGTGCTAACCAACAGGGGAAAGACTATGGCTACACCTTC.

The genes are TRBV9 and TRBJ2-7; D gene uncertain. Germline V gene lookup returns CDR1 SGDLS and CDR2 YYNGEE. This CDR3 has 16 amino acids. V was pared by 0 bases and J by 0 bases, with 13 bases between. The CDR3 sequence is CASSVGPQATSYEQYF. CDR3 bases: TGTGCCAGCAGCGTAGGCCCCCAGGCGACCTCCTACGAGCAGTACTTC.

Concerning this clonotype: A much bigger clone sits one base away, suggesting this may be a read error. V and J are TRBV28 and TRBJ1-5; TRBD1 is a possible D gene (5 bases). V dropped 6 bases and J dropped 6 bases, with 15 bases sitting between them. This CDR3 has 14 residues. Germline lookup yields CDR1 MDHEN and CDR2 SYDVKM. CDR3 nucleotides: TGTGCCAGCAGGGGGGTGAGGGGAGGTCAGCCCCAGCATTTT. It is translated as CASRGVRGGQPQHF.

At least ten counts were recorded for this clonotype. The V call is TRBV28, the J call TRBJ2-5; TRBD1 might be the D (6 bases). V was clipped by 5 bases and J by 1 base, with 11 bases between them. CDR3 size: 14 residues. The germline V gene has CDR1 MDHEN and CDR2 SYDVKM. The CDR3 is CASSRGGTQETQYF. The CDR3 coding sequence is TGTGCCAGCAGTAGAGGGGGAACCCAAGAGACCCAGTACTTC.

The rearrangement uses TRBV5-1 and TRBJ1-6; D may be TRBD1 (6 bases). V lost 3 bases to trimming and J lost 7 bases, with 11 bases between them. This CDR3 comprises 14 residues. Germline CDR1 is SGHRS and CDR2 is YFSETQ. CDR3 nucleotide sequence: TGCGCCAGCAGCTACGGACAGAGGAATTCACCCCTCCACTTT. This translates into CASSYGQRNSPLHF. The whole variable domain, filled in from reference TRBV5-1 and TRBJ1-6, reads KAGVTQTPRYLIKTRGQQVTLSCSPISGHRSVSWYQQTPGQGLQFLFEYFSETQRNKGNFPGRFSGRQFSNSRSEMNVSTLELGDSALYLCASSYGQRNSPLHFGNGTRLTVT.

This clonotype was observed at least ten times. The chain is built from TRBV6-2 or TRBV6-3 and TRBJ2-5; D remains unclear. Germline CDR1 reads MNHEY; CDR2 reads SVGEGT. The CDR3 has 12 residues. V was trimmed by 6 bases and J by 5 bases, leaving 10 bases between them. The CDR3 bases are TGTGCCAGCAGACGAGAACGGGAGACCCAGTACTTC. Translating gives CASRRERETQYF.

This clonotype was seen repeatedly, ten times or more. V gene TRBV19 combines with J gene TRBJ1-2, with TRBD1 matching over 9 bases. Germline V lookup: CDR1 LNHDA, CDR2 SQIVND (reference sequence). CDR3 length equals 14 residues. Trimming removed 9 bases from V and 3 bases from J; junction bases left unmatched: 8. CDR3 nucleotides: TGTGCCAGCAGCCCGACAGGGGGAGACTATGGCTACACCTTC. Its protein is CASSPTGGDYGYTF.